The rows below give T cell receptor beta chains drawn from one sample of a study of shared clonotypes between healthy human individuals. This table comes from immunoSEQ multiplex PCR, and its TCRdb copy is limited to in-frame clones, with some not included. The repertoire consists of under 2,000,000 clones, with about 94% occurring once and the leading ten covering 1% to 1.5%. What was sequenced was naive CD8+ T cells sorted from blood. The source is a man between 18 and 35 years old in good health. Each CDR3 is given with its conserved first and last residue. D genes are given only for firm matches. Clone sizes are given selectively: once, few, many, or a class where the clone is expanded.

D gene | J gene | V gene | clone size | CDR3 protein | CDR3 DNA
TRBD2 | TRBJ2-3 | TRBV7-3 | . | CASSSSGGAADTQYF | TGTGCCAGCAGCTCTAGCGGGGGGGCTGCAGATACGCAGTATTTT
TRBD1 | TRBJ1-2 | TRBV5-1 | . | CASSSGTAGYTF | TGCGCCAGCAGCTCCGGGACAGCTGGCTACACCTTC
. | TRBJ2-1 | TRBV7-8 | . | CASSPLLEEYYNEQFF | TGTGCCAGCAGCCCTCTCCTTGAGGAGTACTACAATGAGCAGTTCTTC
. | TRBJ2-7 | TRBV9 | . | CASSVTTGTGYEQYF | TGTGCCAGCAGCGTTACGACAGGAACCGGGTACGAGCAGTACTTC
. | TRBJ2-7 | TRBV19 | . | CASSLGDSLSYEQYF | TGTGCCAGTAGTTTGGGGGACTCGCTCTCCTACGAGCAGTACTTC
. | TRBJ1-1 | TRBV7-2 | . | CASSLREEGNTEAFF | TGTGCCAGCAGCTTACGGGAGGAAGGGAACACTGAAGCTTTCTTT
. | TRBJ1-1 | TRBV27 | . | CASRLGASEAFF | TGTGCCAGCAGGTTGGGGGCTTCTGAAGCTTTCTTT
. | TRBJ2-5 | TRBV30 | . | CAWSLQRQETQYF | TGTGCCTGGAGTTTACAGCGCCAAGAGACCCAGTACTTC
. | TRBJ2-3 | TRBV7-9 | . | CASSPPGGRAPDSTDTQYF | TGTGCCAGCAGCCCGCCAGGGGGGCGCGCTCCCGATAGCACAGATACGCAGTATTTT
TRBD1 | TRBJ1-3 | TRBV5-1 | . | CASSPSPGQGENTIYF | TGCGCCAGCAGCCCTTCGCCGGGACAGGGCGAAAACACCATATATTTT
TRBD2 | TRBJ2-1 | TRBV9 | . | CASSPVSSGGPYNEQFF | TGTGCCAGCAGCCCCGTGTCGAGCGGGGGACCCTACAATGAGCAGTTCTTC
. | TRBJ2-7 | TRBV5-4 | . | CASSLGQGGSYEQYF | TGTGCCAGCAGCTTGGGGCAAGGGGGGTCCTACGAGCAGTACTTC
. | TRBJ2-7 | TRBV28 | . | CASSLWPGARGDEQYF | TGTGCCAGCAGTTTATGGCCAGGGGCTAGAGGAGACGAGCAGTACTTC
TRBD2 | TRBJ2-1 | TRBV4-3 | . | CASSQAQLAGAHNEQFF | TGCGCCAGCAGCCAAGCCCAACTAGCGGGAGCCCACAATGAGCAGTTCTTC
. | TRBJ2-1 | TRBV19 | . | CASSIDLEGNEQFF | TGTGCCAGTAGTATAGATTTGGAGGGGAATGAGCAGTTCTTC
. | TRBJ1-1 | TRBV13 | . | CASSLEGGDTEAFF | TGTGCCAGCAGCTTAGAAGGGGGGGACACTGAAGCTTTCTTT
. | TRBJ1-6 | TRBV27 | . | CASSFGNSPLHF | TGTGCCAGCAGTTTCGGAAATTCACCCCTCCACTTT
. | TRBJ2-7 | TRBV27 | once | CASSLGPTVPYEQYF | TGTGCCAGCAGTTTAGGCCCCACGGTGCCCTACGAGCAGTACTTC
. | TRBJ2-7 | TRBV6-5 | . | CASGSQGLEQYF | TGTGCCAGCGGATCCCAGGGACTCGAGCAGTACTTC
. | TRBJ2-6 | TRBV9 | . | CASSGRTGYNSGANVLTF | TGTGCCAGCAGCGGACGAACAGGGTACAACTCTGGGGCCAACGTCCTGACTTTC
. | TRBJ2-7 | TRBV27 | . | CASSLGGRSYEQYF | TGTGCCAGCAGTTTGGGGGGCCGGTCCTACGAGCAGTACTTC
. | TRBJ1-3 | TRBV7-9 | . | CASSFPLADDSGNTIYF | TGTGCCAGCAGCTTCCCCCTTGCAGACGACTCTGGAAACACCATATATTTT
TRBD1 | TRBJ2-1 | TRBV13 | . | CASSPPDRQTNEQFF | TGTGCCAGCAGCCCCCCGGACAGGCAAACCAATGAGCAGTTCTTC
TRBD1 | TRBJ2-7 | TRBV30 | . | CAGWGDRGYEQYF | TGTGCCGGGTGGGGGGACAGGGGGTACGAGCAGTACTTC
. | TRBJ2-7 | TRBV11-2 | . | CASSSTTVYEQYF | TGTGCCAGCAGCTCCACTACAGTCTACGAGCAGTACTTC
. | TRBJ2-7 | TRBV7-8 | once | CASSVMSYEQYF | TGTGCCAGCAGCGTTATGAGCTACGAGCAGTACTTC
TRBD2 | TRBJ2-7 | TRBV13 | . | CASSLGPGTRYEQYF | TGTGCCAGCAGCTTGGGGCCCGGGACTAGATACGAGCAGTACTTC
. | TRBJ2-7 | TRBV19 | . | CASSGGVYEQYF | TGTGCCAGTAGTGGAGGGGTCTACGAGCAGTACTTC
. | TRBJ1-2 | TRBV28 | few | CASSLLQGLDGYTF | TGTGCCAGCAGTCTTCTGCAGGGTCTTGATGGCTACACCTTC
. | TRBJ2-5 | TRBV2 | . | CAITDLYPRTQYF | TGTGCCATCACGGACCTCTACCCGCGGACCCAGTACTTC
. | TRBJ1-2 | TRBV6-5 | . | CASSSYGGGYGYTF | TGTGCCAGCAGCAGCTACGGGGGTGGCTATGGCTACACCTTC
TRBD1 | TRBJ1-2 | TRBV10-3 | . | CAISEGQGTYGYTF | TGTGCCATCAGTGAGGGACAGGGTACCTATGGCTACACCTTC